Listed here are 17 T cell receptor beta chains from one sample, sequenced in a study of T cell responses to AZD1222 COVID-19 vaccine. TCRdb's table, derived via immunoSEQ multiplex PCR, lists solely in-frame clones and lacks some. Of approximately 160,000 clones in the sample, 88% are singletons; the top ten hold more than 3%. The specimen comprised peripheral blood, sampled on day 0 of MenACWY control vaccination. The receptors originated from an adult in good health.

J is TRBJ2-1 and V is TRBV13; D is possibly TRBD1 (6 bases). V was shortened by 4 bases and J by 7 bases, with 14 bases between the two germline ends. Germline V lookup: CDR1 PRHDT, CDR2 FYEKMQ (reference sequence). This CDR3 comprises 14 residues. The CDR3 reads CASSWDMDFNEQFF. In DNA, the CDR3 is TGTGCCAGCAGCTGGGACATGGACTTTAATGAGCAGTTCTTC.

V gene TRBV5-8 combines with J gene TRBJ2-2, with D possibly TRBD1 on 5 matching bases. The V and J ends lost 7 bases and 4 bases respectively, with 11 bases between them. The CDR3 length is 13 residues. Germline V lookup: CDR1 SGHTS, CDR2 YDEGEE. The CDR3 region has the DNA TGTGCCAGCGGAAGACAGTTCACCGGGGAGCTGTTTTTT. Translated: CASGRQFTGELFF.

The chain links TRBV27 to TRBJ2-3, with D unclear. The CDR3 covers 14 residues. The V gene lost 3 bases and the J gene lost 0 bases, with 7 bases spanning the gap. CDR1 and CDR2 (germline): MNHEY, SMNVEV (reference sequence). CDR3 in amino acids: CASSFRSSTDTQYF. The DNA for the CDR3 is TGTGCCAGCAGTTTTCGATCTAGCACAGATACGCAGTATTTT.

The CDR3 reads CASSLRRGSQPQHF. CDR3 sequence (DNA): TGTGCCAGCAGTTTGAGGAGGGGGAGTCAGCCCCAGCATTTT. The chain uses TRBV28 and TRBJ1-5; TRBD1 might be the D (6 bases). The CDR3 runs to 14 residues. Trimming removed 3 bases from V and 6 bases from J, with 12 bases in between. Germline assignment: CDR1 MDHEN and CDR2 SYDVKM. Supplemented by reference TRBV28 and TRBJ1-5, the full variable domain reads DVKVTQSSRYLVKRTGEKVFLECVQDMDHENMFWYRQDPGLGLRLIYFSYDVKMKEKGDIPEGYSVSREKKERFSLILESASTNQTSMYLCASSLRRGSQPQHFGDGTRLSIL.

This chain uses TRBV20-1 with TRBJ2-7; D not resolved. This CDR3 is built from 11 residues. The germline gives CDR1 DFQATT, CDR2 SNEGSKA (reference sequence). V lost 0 bases to trimming and J lost 5 bases, with 5 bases between them. This CDR3 is CSARDPNEQYF. The CDR3, as DNA: TGCAGTGCTAGAGATCCCAACGAGCAGTACTTC.

The genes are TRBV30 and TRBJ1-1; no definite D call. The V end lost 0 bases, the J end lost 6 bases, and 11 bases lay between the germline ends. Germline CDR1 GTSNPN, CDR2 SVGIG (reference sequence). The CDR3 totals 13 residues. The CDR3: CAWSVLSGAEAFF. The CDR3, as DNA: TGTGCCTGGAGTGTACTTTCGGGCGCTGAAGCTTTCTTT.

The chain recombines TRBV19 with TRBJ2-2; weak D call: TRBD1 (5 bases). This CDR3 is built from 14 residues. Germline V lookup: CDR1 LNHDA, CDR2 SQIVND (reference sequence). Trimming removed 0 bases at V and 4 bases at J, with 6 bases between. The CDR3 nucleotides are TGTGCCAGTAGTATAGACAGGGCCACCGGGGAGCTGTTTTTT. Amino acids: CASSIDRATGELFF.

CDR3 sequence (DNA): TGTGCCATCAGTTCTGACAATCCCCCGCGCGAGGGCTACACCTTC. Residues: CAISSDNPPREGYTF. J is TRBJ1-2 and V is TRBV10-3; no definite D call. CDR1 is ENHRY and CDR2 is SYGVKD in the germline V gene. Trimming stripped 5 bases from V and 8 bases from J, with 21 bases between. The length of the CDR3 is 15 residues.

The chain combines TRBV16 with TRBJ1-2; 12 bases agree with TRBD1. V dropped 2 bases and J dropped 4; count of bases not matched to a gene: 2. This CDR3 is built from 15 residues. In germline, CDR1 is KGHSY, CDR2 FQNENV. The CDR3 DNA reads TGTGCCAGCAGCCAACCGGGACAGGGGGCCTATGGCTACACCTTC. It specifies CASSQPGQGAYGYTF.

The chain carries TRBV6-5 and TRBJ1-4, with D perhaps TRBD1 (6 bases). V lost 6 bases, J lost 6 bases, and 11 bases lay in between. This CDR3 has 13 residues. The germline V gene has CDR1 MNHEY and CDR2 SVGAGI. The CDR3 coding sequence is TGTGCCAGCAGAACACAGGGAGATGAAAAACTGTTTTTT. It is translated as CASRTQGDEKLFF.

V gene TRBV15 combines with J gene TRBJ2-6, with D unresolved. CDR1 and CDR2 from the germline V gene are LNHNV and YYDKDF (reference sequence). CDR3 size: 18 residues. The ends were cut back, 0 bases at V and 2 bases at J, with 14 bases in the middle. CDR3 region: CATSRDFPARTGANVLTF. The CDR3 DNA is TGTGCCACCAGCAGAGACTTCCCCGCTAGAACTGGGGCCAACGTCCTGACTTTC.

The table lists this clone with a count of one. V usage is TRBV5-1 and J usage is TRBJ1-4; D might be TRBD1 (5 bases). The CDR3 runs to 15 residues. Trimming took off 0 bases at V and 5 bases at J, with 11 bases between the two ends. CDR1 and CDR2 from the germline V gene are SGHRS and YFSETQ. The CDR3 nucleotides read TGCGCCAGCAGCTTGGATCGGGGGAGGAATGAAAAACTGTTTTTT. Translating it yields CASSLDRGRNEKLFF.

This clone was detected once. The chain recombines TRBV21-1 with TRBJ2-5. TRBV21-1 has pseudogene status. The CDR3 length is 13 residues. DNA of the CDR3: TGTGCCAGCACCCCGGGACGGTTTGAGACCCAGTACTTC. Translated, it gives CASTPGRFETQYF.

The V call is TRBV9, the J call TRBJ1-1; tentative D call: TRBD1 (5 bases). Germline V gene data show CDR1 as SGDLS and CDR2 as YYNGEE. This CDR3 spans 15 amino acids. Trimming removed 4 bases from V and 1 base from J, with 14 bases in between. This CDR3 reads CASSPYGHWNTEAFF. Written as DNA, the CDR3 is TGTGCCAGCAGCCCGTACGGACATTGGAACACTGAAGCTTTCTTT.

V gene TRBV29-1 combines with J gene TRBJ2-5; D may be TRBD1 or TRBD2 (5 bases each). Germline V gene sequence: CDR1 SQVTM, CDR2 ANQGSEA. Trimming removed 0 bases from V and 4 bases from J, with 12 bases in between. The CDR3 has 14 residues. The CDR3 here is CSVEEGLGGETQYF. The CDR3 DNA sequence: TGCAGCGTTGAAGAGGGGCTTGGAGGAGAGACCCAGTACTTC.

The rearrangement links TRBV24-1 to TRBJ1-2; tentative D call: TRBD1 (6 bases). Germline V lookup: CDR1 KGHDR, CDR2 SFDVKD. V shed 4 bases and J shed 5 bases, with 13 bases lying between them. The CDR3 extends over 14 amino acids. The CDR3 loop reads CATSETGREYGYTF. The DNA for the CDR3 is TGTGCCACCAGTGAAACAGGGCGAGAATATGGCTACACCTTC.

V gene TRBV18 combines with J gene TRBJ1-1, with D possibly TRBD1 on 5 matching bases. V was cut by 1 base and J by 3 bases, with 12 bases left in between. Per the germline V gene, CDR1 is KGHSH and CDR2 is LQKENI. The CDR3 has 15 amino acids. CDR3 coding DNA: TGTGCCAGCTCACCACTCCAGGGTGGGGACACTGAAGCTTTCTTT. The encoded protein is CASSPLQGGDTEAFF.